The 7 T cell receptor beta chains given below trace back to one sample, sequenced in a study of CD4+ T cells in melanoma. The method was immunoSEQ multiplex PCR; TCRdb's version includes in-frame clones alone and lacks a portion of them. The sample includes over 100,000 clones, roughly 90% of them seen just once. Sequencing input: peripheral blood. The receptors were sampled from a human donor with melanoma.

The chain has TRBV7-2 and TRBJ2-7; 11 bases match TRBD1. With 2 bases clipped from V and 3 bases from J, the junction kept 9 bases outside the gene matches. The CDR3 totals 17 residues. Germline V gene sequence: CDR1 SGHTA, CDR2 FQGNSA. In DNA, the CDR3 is TGTGCCAGCAGCTTATACAGTACCGGGACAGGGGGCTACGAGCAGTACTTC. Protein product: CASSLYSTGTGGYEQYF.

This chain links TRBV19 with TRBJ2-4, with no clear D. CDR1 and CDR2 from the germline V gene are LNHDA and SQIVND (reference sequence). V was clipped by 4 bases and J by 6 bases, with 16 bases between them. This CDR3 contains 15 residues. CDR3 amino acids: CASSTATGLGNIQYF. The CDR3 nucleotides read TGTGCCAGTAGTACCGCTACGGGTCTTGGAAACATTCAGTACTTC.

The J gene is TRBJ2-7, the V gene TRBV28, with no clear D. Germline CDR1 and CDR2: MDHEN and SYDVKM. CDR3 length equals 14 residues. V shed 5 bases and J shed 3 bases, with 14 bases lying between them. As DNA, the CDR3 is TGTGCCAGCAGTGCCTGGCGACTCGACTACGAGCAGTACTTC. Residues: CASSAWRLDYEQYF. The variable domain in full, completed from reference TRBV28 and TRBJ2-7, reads DVKVTQSSRYLVKRTGEKVFLECVQDMDHENMFWYRQDPGLGLRLIYFSYDVKMKEKGDIPEGYSVSREKKERFSLILESASTNQTSMYLCASSAWRLDYEQYFGPGTRLTVT.

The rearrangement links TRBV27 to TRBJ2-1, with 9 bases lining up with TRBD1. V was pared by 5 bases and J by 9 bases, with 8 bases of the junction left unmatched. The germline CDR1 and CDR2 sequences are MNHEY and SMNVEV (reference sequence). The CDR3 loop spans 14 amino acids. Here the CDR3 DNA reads TGTGCCAGCAGTCAGACAGGGGGGGTAGGTGAGCAGTTCTTC. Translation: CASSQTGGVGEQFF.

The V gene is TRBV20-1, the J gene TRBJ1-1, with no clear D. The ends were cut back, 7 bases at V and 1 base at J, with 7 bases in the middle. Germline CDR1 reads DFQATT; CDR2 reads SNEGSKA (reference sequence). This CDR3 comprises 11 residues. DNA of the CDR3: TGCAGTGTCCTTAGGAACACTGAAGCTTTCTTT. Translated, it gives CSVLRNTEAFF.

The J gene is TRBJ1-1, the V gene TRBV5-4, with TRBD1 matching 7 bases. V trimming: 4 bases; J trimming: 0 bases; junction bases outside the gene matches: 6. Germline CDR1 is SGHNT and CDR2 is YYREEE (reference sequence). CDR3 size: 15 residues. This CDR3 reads CASSREGQLNTEAFF. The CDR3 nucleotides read TGTGCCAGCAGCAGAGAGGGACAGCTGAACACTGAAGCTTTCTTT.

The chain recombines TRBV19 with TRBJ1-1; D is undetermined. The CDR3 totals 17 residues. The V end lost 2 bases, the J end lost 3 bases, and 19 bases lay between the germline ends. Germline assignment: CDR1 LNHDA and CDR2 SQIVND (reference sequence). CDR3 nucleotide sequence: TGTGCCAGTAGTATATCTGGCCTCGGGGAGATGGACACTGAAGCTTTCTTT. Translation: CASSISGLGEMDTEAFF.